A single sample gave rise to the 29 T cell receptor beta chains below, sequenced in a study of blood T cell repertoires in COVID-19. Sequenced by immunoSEQ multiplex PCR; TCRdb stores in-frame clones only, minus some. The sample consists of under 400,000 clones, 90% of them appearing once. Sample: peripheral blood. The receptors come from a man aged 18 to 29 with active or convalescent COVID-19.

CDR3 coding DNA: TGTGCCACCAGTGACCGTGGACTAGCGGGATCTTCGACCGGGGAGCTGTTTTTT. This gives the protein CATSDRGLAGSSTGELFF. The chain uses TRBV24-1 and TRBJ2-2, with 12 bases identical to TRBD2. The CDR3 has 18 amino acids. In germline, CDR1 is KGHDR, CDR2 SFDVKD. V gave up 4 bases and J gave up 5 bases; unmatched junction bases: 10.

V and J are TRBV6-5 and TRBJ1-5; 9 bases line up with TRBD1. The germline CDR1 and CDR2 sequences are MNHEY and SVGAGI. The J segment lost 0 bases and the V segment lost 6 bases, leaving 3 bases of the junction unmatched. There are 15 residues in the CDR3. CDR3 region: CASRVTGGSNQPQHF. The CDR3 coding sequence is TGTGCCAGCAGGGTGACAGGGGGTAGCAATCAGCCCCAGCATTTT.

The V and J genes are TRBV28 and TRBJ1-1; no clear D gene. The ends were cut back, 5 bases at V and 1 base at J, with 11 bases in the middle. Germline assignment: CDR1 MDHEN and CDR2 SYDVKM. This CDR3 has 14 amino acids. Here the CDR3 reads CASSHMTGNTEAFF. The CDR3 region has the DNA TGTGCCAGCAGTCATATGACGGGGAACACTGAAGCTTTCTTT.

The chain is built from TRBV5-1 and TRBJ2-7, with 9 bases matching TRBD1. The CDR3 contains 14 residues. Germline V lookup: CDR1 SGHRS, CDR2 YFSETQ. The ends lost 4 bases at V and 2 bases at J; junction bases unmatched: 4. The CDR3 bases are TGCGCCAGCAGCGGCCGGGACAGGGCCTACGAGCAGTACTTC. Its protein is CASSGRDRAYEQYF.

This clone was picked up one time. The chain is built from TRBV6-6 and TRBJ1-6; the match to TRBD1 covers 7 bases. The CDR3 runs 16 residues. V shed 9 bases, J shed 7 bases, and the junction held 15 bases outside the gene matches. Germline V lookup: CDR1 MNHNY, CDR2 SVGAGI (reference sequence). The CDR3: CASQRGPAVRNSPLHF. CDR3 bases: TGTGCCAGTCAGAGGGGGCCCGCTGTAAGGAATTCACCCCTCCACTTT.

This chain links TRBV9 with TRBJ2-5; D remains ambiguous. The CDR3 runs to 15 residues. V lost 4 bases and J 0 bases, leaving 13 bases between the germline ends. Germline lookup yields CDR1 SGDLS and CDR2 YYNGEE. CDR3 loop: CASSRLKGDQETQYF. The CDR3, as DNA: TGTGCCAGCAGCCGTCTAAAAGGAGACCAAGAGACCCAGTACTTC.

J is TRBJ1-6 and V is TRBV6-2 or TRBV6-3, with 8 nucleotides matching TRBD1. CDR3 length: 16 amino acids. Germline-derived CDR1 and CDR2 are MNHEY and SVGEGT. Unmatched junction bases numbered 16, after V lost 4 bases and J lost 14 bases. The CDR3 DNA reads TGTGCCAGCAGTTCGCTTAGAAGGACAGGGAGTGTATCCCTCCACTTT. Its protein is CASSSLRRTGSVSLHF.

The J gene is TRBJ1-1, the V gene TRBV6-5; D possibly corresponds to TRBD1 (5 bases). The germline CDR1 and CDR2 sequences are MNHEY and SVGAGI. V was cut by 5 bases and J by 8 bases, with 12 bases left in between. This CDR3 contains 12 residues. CDR3 bases: TGTGCCAGCAGTCGGGGGAGGGACGAAGCTTTCTTT. Translated: CASSRGRDEAFF.

The chain combines TRBV4-2 with TRBJ1-3, with D possibly matching TRBD1 (5 bases). V lost 1 base to trimming and J lost 4 bases, with 11 bases between them. The length of the CDR3 is 15 residues. Per germline, CDR1 LGHNA and CDR2 YNFKEQ. The CDR3 protein is CASSQGEGSGNTIYF. In nucleotides, the CDR3 is TGTGCCAGCAGCCAAGGGGAGGGGTCGGGAAACACCATATATTTT.

This chain uses TRBV6-5 with TRBJ1-2; a weak D match, TRBD1 (5 bases). This CDR3 is 13 amino acids long. Germline V gives CDR1 MNHEY, CDR2 SVGAGI. Trimming left V 7 bases short and J 6 bases short, with 15 bases between. The CDR3 sequence: CASTRSGENGYTF. CDR3 nucleotides: TGTGCCAGCACACGCTCGGGGGAAAATGGCTACACCTTC.

The chain couples TRBV7-2 to TRBJ1-1; a possible D gene is TRBD1 (6 bases). V lost 1 base and J 3 bases, leaving 9 bases between the germline ends. Looked up from germline, CDR1 is SGHTA and CDR2 is FQGNSA. This CDR3 region has 14 residues. CDR3 protein: CASSLGQGHTEAFF. Here the CDR3 DNA reads TGTGCCAGCAGCTTAGGCCAGGGGCACACTGAAGCTTTCTTT.

CDR3 protein: CSVGRVVNTEAFF. The CDR3 nucleotides are TGCAGCGTGGGGAGGGTTGTGAACACTGAAGCTTTCTTT. The V gene is TRBV29-1, the J gene TRBJ1-1; no clear D. This CDR3 region has 13 residues. The germline V and J ends were trimmed by 6 bases and 0 bases, with 11 bases remaining between them. CDR1 and CDR2 from the germline V gene are SQVTM and ANQGSEA.

The rearrangement uses TRBV7-2 and TRBJ2-7; tentative D call: TRBD1 (5 bases). CDR3 length: 15 residues. With 1 base removed from V and 2 bases from J, the gap between germline ends came to 12 bases. Germline values: CDR1 SGHTA, CDR2 FQGNSA. This chain's CDR3 is CASSLGAGLAYEQYF. CDR3 in DNA: TGTGCCAGCAGCTTAGGTGCAGGGCTGGCCTACGAGCAGTACTTC.

The chain is built from TRBV6-1 and TRBJ2-1, with D possibly TRBD2 on 7 matching bases. The CDR3 covers 19 residues. Germline CDR1 reads MNHNS; CDR2 reads SASEGT. The V end was cut by 0 bases, the J end by 7 bases, with 25 bases between. This chain's CDR3 is CASSEALLGGATALNEQFF. In DNA, the CDR3 is TGTGCCAGCAGTGAAGCGCTCCTGGGGGGGGCGACCGCTTTGAATGAGCAGTTCTTC.

The CDR3 coding sequence is TGTGCCAGCAGCTTATTTGCAGAAGCTAACTATGGCTACACCTTC. Translation: CASSLFAEANYGYTF. The chain employs TRBV5-4 and TRBJ1-2; D is unresolved. Trimming removed 2 bases at V and 0 bases at J, with 11 bases between. The V gene's germline CDR1 is SGHNT and CDR2 YYREEE (reference sequence). The CDR3 has 15 residues.

This rearrangement joins TRBV19 to TRBJ2-1; 11 positions agree with TRBD2. The V gene end was trimmed by 5 bases and the J gene end by 9 bases; junction bases not matched to a gene: 12. Per the germline V gene, CDR1 is LNHDA and CDR2 is SQIVND (reference sequence). There are 16 residues in the CDR3. This CDR3 reads CASSETSGARGSEQFF. The CDR3 DNA sequence: TGTGCCAGTAGTGAGACTAGCGGGGCTCGGGGGAGTGAGCAGTTCTTC.

V is TRBV4-1 and J is TRBJ1-6; 12 bases align to TRBD1. The CDR3 covers 17 residues. Germline lookup yields CDR1 MGHRA and CDR2 YSYEKL. J lost 7 bases, V lost 3 bases, and 7 bases had no gene match. The CDR3 sequence is CASSQPGQGANNSPLHF. CDR3 sequence (DNA): TGCGCCAGCAGCCAGCCGGGACAGGGGGCGAACAATTCACCCCTCCACTTT.

This chain links TRBV27 with TRBJ1-5; tentatively, D is TRBD1 (6 bases). The CDR3 consists of 14 residues. The V gene's germline CDR1 is MNHEY and CDR2 SMNVEV (reference sequence). V was shortened by 6 bases and J by 4 bases, with 13 bases between the two germline ends. CDR3 coding DNA: TGTGCCAGCAGCTACACAGGGAGAAATCAGCCCCAGCATTTT. Residues: CASSYTGRNQPQHF.

The DNA for the CDR3 is TGTGCCAGCAGTATACTAGCGGGGGTCTACGAGCAGTACTTC. It is translated as CASSILAGVYEQYF. The chain recombines TRBV27 with TRBJ2-7; 11 bases line up with TRBD2. The length of the CDR3 is 14 residues. V was clipped by 5 bases and J by 3 bases; unmatched bases: 3. CDR1 is MNHEY, CDR2 SMNVEV, per germline (reference sequence).

The chain has TRBV6-5 and TRBJ2-7; TRBD1 matches at 11 bases. The CDR3 length is 14 residues. J gave up 6 bases and V 2 bases, and 3 bases lay outside the gene matches. CDR1 and CDR2 from the germline V gene are MNHEY and SVGAGI. CDR3 nucleotides: TGTGCCAGCAGTTACACGGGACAGGGGGTCGAGCAGTACTTC. Amino acids: CASSYTGQGVEQYF.

The chain employs TRBV11-2 and TRBJ2-3, with 10 bases lining up with TRBD2. The CDR3 is made up of 15 amino acids. In germline, CDR1 is SGHAT, CDR2 FQNNGV. V lost 7 bases to trimming and J lost 4 bases; unmatched junction nucleotides: 8. In DNA form, the CDR3 reads TGTGCCAGCACCAAGCGGGGACTAGCGTCAGATACGCAGTATTTT. The encoded protein is CASTKRGLASDTQYF. Using reference TRBV11-2 and TRBJ2-3 for the parts outside the CDR3, the full variable domain is EAGVAQSPRYKIIEKRQSVAFWCNPISGHATLYWYQQILGQGPKLLIQFQNNGVVDDSQLPKDRFSAERLKGVDSTLKIQPAKLEDSAVYLCASTKRGLASDTQYFGPGTRLTVL.

This clone was seen just once. The V and J genes are TRBV6-5 and TRBJ2-7; 10 nucleotides align to TRBD1. Germline V gene data show CDR1 as MNHEY and CDR2 as SVGAGI. With 6 bases clipped from V and 3 bases from J, the junction kept 2 bases outside the gene matches. This CDR3 has 13 residues. The CDR3 DNA reads TGTGCCAGCAGGGGACAGGGGAGCTACGAGCAGTACTTC. Encoded protein: CASRGQGSYEQYF.

The chain links TRBV2 to TRBJ2-7; 10 bases map to TRBD1. The junction had 3 bases not matched to a gene; V was cut back by 7 bases and J by 0 bases. The CDR3 runs to 14 residues. The germline CDR1 and CDR2 sequences are SNHLY and FYNNEI. The CDR3, as DNA: TGTGCCAGCACGGGACAGGGGAGCTCCTACGAGCAGTACTTC. Its protein product is CASTGQGSSYEQYF.

The chain combines TRBV7-3 with TRBJ1-1; no clear D gene. Trimming stripped 2 bases from V and 1 base from J, with 8 bases between. The CDR3 has 14 residues. The V gene's germline CDR1 is SGHTA and CDR2 FQGTGA. The CDR3 nucleotides are TGTGCCAGCAGCTTAGGACGGGAGAACACTGAAGCTTTCTTT. Translated, it gives CASSLGRENTEAFF.

The sample holds one count of this clone. The chain carries TRBV25-1 and TRBJ1-2; D gene uncertain. Germline V gives CDR1 MGHDK, CDR2 SYGVNS. The V and J ends lost 3 bases and 7 bases respectively, with 9 bases between them. The CDR3 has 12 residues. The CDR3 sequence: CASSDGWSGYTF. The CDR3 region has the DNA TGTGCCAGCAGTGACGGGTGGTCTGGCTACACCTTC.

This clone appeared once. The chain couples TRBV5-1 to TRBJ1-1; possible D gene TRBD1, 5 bases. Germline V CDR1 and CDR2: SGHRS, YFSETQ. The CDR3 totals 14 residues. Between the trimmed V and J ends, which lost 1 base and 5 bases, there was a span of 12 bases. In nucleotides, the CDR3 is TGCGCCAGCAGCTTGCATGTAGGGGAAACTGAAGCTTTCTTT. Translation gives CASSLHVGETEAFF.

The CDR3 loop reads CASSSNSQTTNEKLFF. Written as DNA, the CDR3 is TGTGCCAGCAGTTCCAACAGCCAGACAACTAATGAAAAACTGTTTTTT. The rearrangement joins TRBV27 to TRBJ1-4; D is undetermined. Deletions cut 4 bases from V and 0 bases from J, with 12 bases between. This CDR3 is built from 16 residues. Germline lookup yields CDR1 MNHEY and CDR2 SMNVEV (reference sequence).

The V call is TRBV28, the J call TRBJ2-7; 14 nucleotides agree with TRBD2. Germline loops: CDR1 MDHEN, CDR2 SYDVKM. V trimming: 6 bases; J trimming: 0 bases; junction bases outside the gene matches: 28. CDR3 size: 24 residues. CDR3 sequence (DNA): TGTGCCAGCAGACTCAGACGCCAGACAGGGAAACCGAGGACTAGCGGGAGGAACTCCTACGAGCAGTACTTC. Its protein is CASRLRRQTGKPRTSGRNSYEQYF. Based on the CDR3 plus reference TRBV28 and TRBJ2-7, the full variable domain is DVKVTQSSRYLVKRTGEKVFLECVQDMDHENMFWYRQDPGLGLRLIYFSYDVKMKEKGDIPEGYSVSREKKERFSLILESASTNQTSMYLCASRLRRQTGKPRTSGRNSYEQYFGPGTRLTVT.

The chain combines TRBV4-3 with TRBJ1-5; weak D call: TRBD1 (6 bases). The CDR3 runs to 16 residues. Germline CDR1 is LGHNA and CDR2 is YSLEER. V dropped 0 bases and J dropped 4 bases, with 13 bases sitting between them. The DNA of the CDR3 is TGCGCCAGCAGCCAAGATCAGGGGCAGGGTAATCAGCCCCAGCATTTT. It translates to CASSQDQGQGNQPQHF.